Below are 31 T cell receptor beta chains sequenced from a single sample in a study of control samples from healthy donors and cancer patients. The assay was immunoSEQ multiplex PCR, and TCRdb's table has in-frame clones only and misses some. This sample has 100,000 to 150,000 clones, with 75% to 95% found just once. Sample: blood. All receptors derive from a man in his forties in good health.

The rearrangement uses TRBV9 and TRBJ2-2; D unclear. CDR1 is SGDLS and CDR2 is YYNGEE in the germline V gene. The CDR3 covers 14 residues. V was cut by 0 bases and J by 6 bases, with 9 bases left in between. In nucleotides, the CDR3 is TGTGCCAGCAGCGTAGTAATCGGGTCCGGGGAGCTGTTTTTT. Protein sequence: CASSVVIGSGELFF. The complete variable domain, with remaining parts taken from reference TRBV9 and TRBJ2-2, reads DSGVTQTPKHLITATGQRVTLRCSPRSGDLSVYWYQQSLDQGLQFLIQYYNGEERAKGNILERFSAQQFPDLHSELNLSSLELGDSALYFCASSVVIGSGELFFGEGSRLTVL.

This rearrangement joins TRBV5-4 to TRBJ2-5; D is possibly TRBD2 (6 bases). The CDR3 covers 15 residues. Germline lookup yields CDR1 SGHNT and CDR2 YYREEE (reference sequence). Trimming took off 5 bases at V and 1 base at J, with 15 bases between the two ends. CDR3 sequence reads: CASRKITGGQETQYF. In DNA form, the CDR3 reads TGTGCCAGCAGGAAAATCACCGGGGGCCAAGAGACCCAGTACTTC.

V and J are TRBV5-1 and TRBJ1-1; no clear D. V gave up 0 bases and J gave up 4 bases, with 7 bases separating them. The CDR3 runs 13 residues. CDR1 and CDR2 from the germline V gene are SGHRS and YFSETQ. CDR3 nucleotide sequence: TGCGCCAGCAGCTTGGGAACACGCACTGAAGCTTTCTTT. Its protein product is CASSLGTRTEAFF. Complete variable domain (other parts from reference TRBV5-1 and TRBJ1-1): KAGVTQTPRYLIKTRGQQVTLSCSPISGHRSVSWYQQTPGQGLQFLFEYFSETQRNKGNFPGRFSGRQFSNSRSEMNVSTLELGDSALYLCASSLGTRTEAFFGQGTRLTVV.

The V call is TRBV19, the J call TRBJ2-7, with D perhaps TRBD2 (6 bases). Germline CDR1 is LNHDA and CDR2 is SQIVND (reference sequence). This CDR3 contains 15 residues. The V end lost 7 bases, the J end lost 0 bases, and 16 bases lay between the germline ends. The CDR3 DNA sequence: TGTGCCAGTAAAATCGGGGGTCTGGGCTCCTACGAGCAGTACTTC. It translates to CASKIGGLGSYEQYF.

The chain is built from TRBV5-5 and TRBJ1-6; possibly TRBD1 for D (6 bases). V gave up 4 bases and J gave up 10 bases, with 18 bases separating them. Germline CDR1 reads SGHKS; CDR2 reads YYEKEE (reference sequence). The CDR3 runs 15 residues. This chain's CDR3 is CASSLAGTSKSPLHF. DNA for the CDR3: TGTGCCAGCAGCCTAGCCGGGACATCCAAATCACCCCTCCACTTT.

The rearrangement uses TRBV15 and TRBJ1-1, with 7 bases lining up with TRBD1. Germline loops: CDR1 LNHNV, CDR2 YYDKDF (reference sequence). V gave up 1 base and J gave up 6 bases; unmatched junction bases: 8. The CDR3 extends over 15 amino acids. The CDR3 DNA sequence: TGTGCCACCAGCAGAGGGGACAGTAGGTTCCCTGAAGCTTTCTTT. Its protein product is CATSRGDSRFPEAFF.

CDR3 loop: CASRAGHLSTDTQYF. CDR3 coding DNA: TGTGCCAGCCGGGCGGGACACCTTTCCACAGATACGCAGTATTTT. This sequence joins TRBV5-8 and TRBJ2-3; possibly TRBD1 or TRBD2 for D (6 bases each). The CDR3 is 15 amino acids. V was pared by 7 bases and J by 2 bases, with 17 bases between. The germline gives CDR1 SGHTS, CDR2 YDEGEE.

This clone has a single count. The chain couples TRBV18 to TRBJ2-1; a possible D gene is TRBD1 (6 bases). CDR1 KGHSH and CDR2 LQKENI come from the germline V gene. The V and J ends lost 3 bases and 3 bases respectively, with 12 bases between them. CDR3 length: 15 amino acids. In nucleotides, the CDR3 is TGTGCCAGCTCACCTGACAGGAGCATCTACAATGAGCAGTTCTTC. This translates into CASSPDRSIYNEQFF.

The chain uses TRBV29-1 and TRBJ1-3; D remains ambiguous. Looked up from germline, CDR1 is SQVTM and CDR2 is ANQGSEA. CDR3 size: 13 residues. Trimming shortened V by 3 bases and J by 1 base, and 7 bases separated the two germline ends. The CDR3 protein is CSVEPVSGNTIYF. The CDR3 coding sequence is TGCAGCGTTGAGCCTGTTTCTGGAAACACCATATATTTT.

This chain uses TRBV11-1 with TRBJ1-2, with 7 positions matching TRBD1. CDR1 is SGHAT, CDR2 FQDESV, per germline (reference sequence). V trimming: 2 bases; J trimming: 2 bases; junction bases outside the gene matches: 5. This CDR3 comprises 15 residues. CDR3 loop: CASSLNPGQNYGYTF. Written as DNA, the CDR3 is TGTGCCAGCAGCTTAAACCCGGGACAGAACTATGGCTACACCTTC.

This chain uses TRBV10-1 with TRBJ2-7; D may be TRBD1 (6 bases). V was shortened by 3 bases and J by 2 bases, with 17 bases between the two germline ends. Germline V gives CDR1 WNHNN, CDR2 SYGVQD (reference sequence). This CDR3 contains 16 residues. CDR3 sequence reads: CASSDRTEQIPYEQYF. CDR3 coding DNA: TGCGCCAGCAGTGACCGGACAGAGCAAATTCCCTACGAGCAGTACTTC.

This rearrangement joins TRBV29-1 to TRBJ1-5, with 10 bases that match TRBD1. The CDR3 has 13 residues. Germline-derived CDR1 and CDR2 are SQVTM and ANQGSEA. The V gene end was trimmed by 4 bases and the J gene end by 7 bases; junction bases not matched to a gene: 4. The DNA for the CDR3 is TGCAGCGTTGGGGACAGGGGAAACCAGCCCCAGCATTTT. As protein: CSVGDRGNQPQHF.

The chain has TRBV6-5 and TRBJ1-3; D is uncertain. The length of the CDR3 is 13 residues. The germline CDR1 and CDR2 sequences are MNHEY and SVGAGI. Trimming took off 5 bases at V and 3 bases at J, with 8 bases between the two ends. The CDR3 here is CASSTTIGNTIYF. The CDR3 DNA reads as TGTGCCAGCAGTACAACTATTGGAAACACCATATATTTT.

The J gene is TRBJ2-7, the V gene TRBV5-1, with D possibly being TRBD1 (6 bases). The CDR3 totals 14 residues. From germline, CDR1 is SGHRS and CDR2 YFSETQ. V dropped 2 bases and J dropped 3 bases, with 12 bases sitting between them. The CDR3 here is CASSFQGRYYEQYF. The CDR3 DNA reads TGCGCCAGCAGCTTCCAGGGGCGATACTACGAGCAGTACTTC.

The chain couples TRBV5-5 to TRBJ2-1, with unresolved D. Germline V CDR1 and CDR2: SGHKS, YYEKEE (reference sequence). The CDR3 runs 13 residues. V was shortened by 3 bases and J by 6 bases, with 10 bases between the two germline ends. CDR3 in DNA: TGTGCCAGCAGCTCGGCCCCCGCCAATGAGCAGTTCTTC. Protein product: CASSSAPANEQFF.

The CDR3 here is CASSLSPGGQRDEQFF. The CDR3 DNA reads as TGTGCCAGCAGCTTATCCCCGGGGGGCCAGAGGGATGAGCAGTTCTTC. The chain carries TRBV13 and TRBJ2-1, with TRBD2 as a possible D gene (7 bases). The CDR3 covers 16 residues. The germline gives CDR1 PRHDT, CDR2 FYEKMQ (reference sequence). The V gene lost 2 bases and the J gene lost 8 bases, with 19 bases spanning the gap.

The CDR3 loop is CSVEGGRIEAFF. The CDR3 coding sequence is TGCAGCGTTGAGGGGGGGCGGATTGAAGCTTTCTTT. The chain couples TRBV29-1 to TRBJ1-1; TRBD1 might be the D (6 bases). The CDR3 contains 12 residues. Germline V CDR1 and CDR2: SQVTM, ANQGSEA. V dropped 3 bases and J dropped 7 bases, with 12 bases sitting between them.

This sequence joins TRBV5-1 and TRBJ2-1, with D unresolved. Germline CDR1 reads SGHRS; CDR2 reads YFSETQ. The V and J ends lost 0 bases and 2 bases respectively, with 3 bases between them. The CDR3 has 13 amino acids. The CDR3: CASSLDTYNEQFF. The CDR3 coding sequence is TGCGCCAGCAGCTTGGATACCTACAATGAGCAGTTCTTC.

CDR3 nucleotides: TGTGCCAGCAGCGTAGACCAGATTCCCGGGACAGGAGATGGCTACACCTTC. It encodes CASSVDQIPGTGDGYTF. The chain recombines TRBV9 with TRBJ1-2; TRBD1 aligns across 8 bases. V was pared by 0 bases and J by 6 bases, with 13 bases of the junction left unmatched. This CDR3 is 17 amino acids long. CDR1 is SGDLS and CDR2 is YYNGEE in the germline V gene.

The rearrangement joins TRBV27 to TRBJ1-5; perhaps TRBD1 as D (5 bases). Germline CDR1 MNHEY, CDR2 SMNVEV (reference sequence). Trimming shortened V by 3 bases and J by 3 bases, and 6 bases separated the two germline ends. There are 13 residues in the CDR3. This CDR3 is CASSLTVNQPQHF. The DNA for the CDR3 is TGTGCCAGCAGTTTGACAGTCAATCAGCCCCAGCATTTT.

The chain recombines TRBV6-1 with TRBJ1-5; 8 bases match TRBD1. Unmatched junction bases numbered 7, after V lost 4 bases and J lost 2 bases. Germline CDR1 reads MNHNS; CDR2 reads SASEGT. This CDR3 contains 16 residues. Here the CDR3 DNA reads TGTGCCAGCAGTGGGTTGACAGGGGTTGGCAATCAGCCCCAGCATTTT. Translated: CASSGLTGVGNQPQHF.

The chain combines TRBV12-3 or TRBV12-4 with TRBJ1-6; TRBD1 might be the D (5 bases). Trimming removed 6 bases from V and 10 bases from J, with 13 bases in between. There are 13 residues in the CDR3. For the CDR3, the DNA is TGTGCCAGCAGAGACAGCGAACGGTCACCCCTCCACTTT. Its protein is CASRDSERSPLHF.

J is TRBJ1-1 and V is TRBV5-1; 7 nucleotides align to TRBD1. The J segment lost 7 bases and the V segment lost 5 bases, leaving 8 bases of the junction unmatched. The CDR3 length is 13 residues. The germline gives CDR1 SGHRS, CDR2 YFSETQ. The CDR3 region is CASSMTGLNEAFF. DNA of the CDR3: TGCGCCAGCAGTATGACAGGGTTGAATGAAGCTTTCTTT.

The chain couples TRBV28 to TRBJ1-6; D unclear. In germline, CDR1 is MDHEN, CDR2 SYDVKM. V was shortened by 3 bases and J by 9 bases, with 6 bases between the two germline ends. This CDR3 contains 12 residues. In nucleotides, the CDR3 is TGTGCCAGCAGTTTCTTAGGTTCACCCCTCCACTTT. This translates into CASSFLGSPLHF.

The CDR3 spells CATSRTGNEQFF. For the CDR3, the DNA is TGTGCCACCAGTCGGACGGGCAATGAGCAGTTCTTC. J is TRBJ2-1 and V is TRBV24-1; no clear D gene. Germline CDR1 and CDR2: KGHDR and SFDVKD. The CDR3 runs 12 residues. The V gene lost 6 bases and the J gene lost 6 bases, with 8 bases spanning the gap.

The V call is TRBV18, the J call TRBJ1-1; 9 bases agree with TRBD1. V lost 4 bases and J lost 0; bases outside the gene matches: 6. Germline CDR1 reads KGHSH; CDR2 reads LQKENI. The CDR3 runs to 16 residues. The CDR3 region has the DNA TGTGCCAGCTCACGTGAACAGGGGGCCCTGAACACTGAAGCTTTCTTT. Protein sequence: CASSREQGALNTEAFF.

V usage is TRBV6-7 and J usage is TRBJ2-5, with no clear D. TRBV6-7 falls under the ORF class, with uncertain function. V was clipped by 8 bases and J by 1 base, with 11 bases between them. This CDR3 is built from 13 residues. The CDR3 sequence: CASPPVGQETQYF. The CDR3 DNA is TGTGCCAGCCCCCCAGTGGGCCAAGAGACCCAGTACTTC.

J is TRBJ1-2 and V is TRBV29-1; D possibly corresponds to TRBD1 (5 bases). The length of the CDR3 is 13 residues. Germline loops: CDR1 SQVTM, CDR2 ANQGSEA. The ends were cut back, 6 bases at V and 2 bases at J, with 13 bases in the middle. CDR3 protein: CSVGGHSNYGYTF. The CDR3 region has the DNA TGCAGCGTAGGAGGACATTCCAACTATGGCTACACCTTC.

The chain links TRBV19 to TRBJ1-1; no definite D call. This CDR3 region has 13 residues. Germline V gives CDR1 LNHDA, CDR2 SQIVND (reference sequence). The V end lost 2 bases, the J end lost 0 bases, and 4 bases lay between the germline ends. The CDR3 nucleotides are TGTGCCAGTAGTATACTGTTGAACACTGAAGCTTTCTTT. Translated: CASSILLNTEAFF.

The chain combines TRBV10-3 with TRBJ1-4; D gene unclear. Per germline, CDR1 ENHRY and CDR2 SYGVKD. The CDR3 sequence is 12 residues long. Deletions cut 9 bases from V and 0 bases from J, with 5 bases between. The CDR3 region has the DNA TGTGCCATGAGCCCAACTAATGAAAAACTGTTTTTT. Protein: CAMSPTNEKLFF.

This clone was observed a handful of times. The CDR3 DNA reads TGCGCCAGCAGCCCCGCCGACGGTTATAGCAATCAGCCCCAGCATTTT. Encoded protein: CASSPADGYSNQPQHF. This chain connects TRBV4-1 to TRBJ1-5; D unresolved. Germline CDR1 reads MGHRA; CDR2 reads YSYEKL. Deletions cut 4 bases from V and 0 bases from J, with 13 bases between. The CDR3 sequence is 16 residues long.